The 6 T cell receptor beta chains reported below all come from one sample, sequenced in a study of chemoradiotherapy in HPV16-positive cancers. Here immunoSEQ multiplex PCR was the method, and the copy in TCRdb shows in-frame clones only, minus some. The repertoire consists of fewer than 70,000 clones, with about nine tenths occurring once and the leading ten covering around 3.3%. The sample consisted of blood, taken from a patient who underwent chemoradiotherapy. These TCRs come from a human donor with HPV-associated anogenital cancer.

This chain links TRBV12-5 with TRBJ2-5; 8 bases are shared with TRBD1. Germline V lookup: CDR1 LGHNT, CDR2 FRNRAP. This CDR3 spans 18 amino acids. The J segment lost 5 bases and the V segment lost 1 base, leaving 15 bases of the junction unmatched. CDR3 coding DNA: TGTGCTAGTGGTTTGGCACGAGGTGGGCAGGGGGCCGGTGAGACCCAGTACTTC. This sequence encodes CASGLARGGQGAGETQYF.

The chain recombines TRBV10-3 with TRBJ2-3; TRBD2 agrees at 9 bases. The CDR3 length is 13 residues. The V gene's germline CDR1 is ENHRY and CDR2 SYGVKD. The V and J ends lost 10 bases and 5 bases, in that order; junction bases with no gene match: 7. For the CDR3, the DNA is TGTGCCACAGCCGCTAGCGGGGTAGATACGCAGTATTTT. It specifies CATAASGVDTQYF.

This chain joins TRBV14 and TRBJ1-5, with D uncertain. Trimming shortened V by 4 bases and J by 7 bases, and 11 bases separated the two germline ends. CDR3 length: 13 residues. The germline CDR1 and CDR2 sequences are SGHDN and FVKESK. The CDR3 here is CASSPFDGQPQHF. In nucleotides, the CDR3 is TGTGCCAGCAGCCCCTTCGATGGACAGCCCCAGCATTTT.

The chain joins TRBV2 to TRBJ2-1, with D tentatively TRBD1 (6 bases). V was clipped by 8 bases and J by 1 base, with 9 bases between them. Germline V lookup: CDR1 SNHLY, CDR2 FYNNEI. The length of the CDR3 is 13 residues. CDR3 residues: CASGTLSYNEQFF. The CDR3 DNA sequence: TGTGCCAGCGGGACACTATCCTACAATGAGCAGTTCTTC.

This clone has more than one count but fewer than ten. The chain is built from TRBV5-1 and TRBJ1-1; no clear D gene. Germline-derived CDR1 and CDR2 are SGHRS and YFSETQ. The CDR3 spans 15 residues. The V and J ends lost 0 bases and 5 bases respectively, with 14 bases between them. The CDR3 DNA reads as TGCGCCAGCAGCTTGGTGGCGGGAGGAGGAACTGAAGCTTTCTTT. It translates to CASSLVAGGGTEAFF.

The CDR3, as DNA: TGTGCCAGTAGTAAACGCCGCCTGACAGGGGGCCCGAACACCGGGGAGCTGTTTTTT. It codes for CASSKRRLTGGPNTGELFF. The V and J genes are TRBV19 and TRBJ2-2, with TRBD1 identical over 10 bases. V dropped 4 bases and J dropped 0; count of bases not matched to a gene: 11. The CDR3 consists of 19 residues. Germline V gene lookup returns CDR1 LNHDA and CDR2 SQIVND (reference sequence).